The source of this T cell receptor beta chain is a study of T cells expressing NK-cell markers. TCRdb re-called the 5' RACE reads, yielding one record per CDR3 amino acid sequence without DNA. The clone table shows about 460,000 distinct CDR3 sequences, with the ten largest holding under 1.5%. In regard to this clonotype: Its antigen is as yet unknown.

Germline V gene lookup returns CDR1 SGHTA and CDR2 FQGNSA. This CDR3 has 18 amino acids. Overall study findings and caveats: It remained uncertain whether the expanded NKG2C+ T cell clones were specific for HCMV antigens. NKG2C+ dominant clonotype frequencies in more than 5 donors were roughly 1.0-7.5% of CD8+ T cells.

Material: blood T cells: a sorted CD56 or NKG2C T cell subset, CD4+ or CD8+ T cells, or bulk PBMC T cells (not recorded which). This sequence was found in a woman aged 45-65 years in good health. The rearrangement joins TRBV7-2 to TRBJ2-1. The CDR3 region is CASSLVGFGMGSYNEQFF.